Listed here are 24 T cell receptor beta chains from one sample, sequenced in a study of CD8 T cells in Susac syndrome. The authors reverse transcribed roughly 0.5 to 1 ug RNA with random hexamers. TCRdb called the immunoSEQ multiplex PCR reads again in MiXCR, with one record for every CDR3 protein. The sample carries roughly 200,000 distinct CDR3 sequences, about 95% recorded once. Sequenced: CD4+ T cells from PBMCs. The receptor source for this set is a human donor in good health.

The chain is built from TRBV29-1 and TRBJ2-7; 9 bases align to TRBD1. The CDR3 contains 12 residues. Germline V gene lookup returns CDR1 SQVTM and CDR2 ANQGSEA. The CDR3 sequence is CSHPGQGIGQYF. CDR3 nucleotides: TGCAGTCATCCGGGACAGGGAATTGGGCAGTACTTC.

This CDR3 is CASSPSGRGETQYF. The CDR3 nucleotides read TGTGCCAGCAGTCCCAGCGGGAGAGGGGAGACCCAGTACTTC. The chain joins TRBV28 to TRBJ2-5; TRBD2 matches at 8 bases. The germline CDR1 and CDR2 sequences are MDHEN and SYDVKM. V lost 5 bases, J lost 5 bases, and 7 bases stayed unmatched. The CDR3 is 14 residues long.

The chain carries TRBV7-2 and TRBJ1-1; 7 nucleotides match TRBD1. J gave up 11 bases and V 5 bases, and 11 bases lay outside the gene matches. Germline loops: CDR1 SGHTA, CDR2 FQGNSA. The CDR3 spans 13 residues. The CDR3 DNA reads TGTGCCAGCAGCCAGGACCCAACAGGGGACGCTTTCTTT. It is translated as CASSQDPTGDAFF.

The chain links TRBV27 to TRBJ2-1, with D possibly called TRBD1 or TRBD2 (6 bases each). The CDR3 runs 15 residues. Trimming left V 5 bases short and J 4 bases short, with 15 bases between. Germline values: CDR1 MNHEY, CDR2 SMNVEV (reference sequence). Written as DNA, the CDR3 is TGTGCCAGCAGTGGACAGCGGGCGGCTTACAATGAGCAGTTCTTC. Translated, it gives CASSGQRAAYNEQFF.

This clonotype was observed once. V is TRBV12-3 or TRBV12-4 and J is TRBJ1-5; D is unresolved. Between the trimmed V and J ends, which lost 1 base and 5 bases, there was a span of 12 bases. This CDR3 region has 15 residues. CDR3 protein: CASSLVEAVDQPQHF. In nucleotides, the CDR3 is TGTGCCAGCAGTTTAGTTGAGGCAGTAGATCAGCCCCAGCATTTT.

The chain recombines TRBV25-1 with TRBJ2-1, with TRBD2 identical over 12 bases. The CDR3 runs to 13 residues. Germline V lookup: CDR1 MGHDK, CDR2 SYGVNS. Unmatched junction bases numbered 2, after V lost 6 bases and J lost 8 bases. CDR3 coding DNA: TGTGCCAGCAGGACTAGCGGGAGCTATGAGCAGTTCTTC. Translated: CASRTSGSYEQFF.

J is TRBJ2-7 and V is TRBV14; either TRBD1 or TRBD2 may fit D (5 bases each). V was cut by 0 bases and J by 3 bases, with 18 bases left in between. Germline lookup yields CDR1 SGHDN and CDR2 FVKESK. The length of the CDR3 is 17 residues. The CDR3 reads CASSQDAGREVSYEQYF. As DNA, the CDR3 is TGTGCCAGCAGCCAAGATGCGGGCAGGGAAGTGAGCTACGAGCAGTACTTC.

A single count supports this clonotype. This chain links TRBV20-1 with TRBJ2-1; TRBD2 agrees at 7 bases. CDR3 size: 15 residues. Germline values: CDR1 DFQATT, CDR2 SNEGSKA (reference sequence). V trimming: 6 bases; J trimming: 0 bases; junction bases outside the gene matches: 8. Here the CDR3 reads CSASSGHRSYNEQFF. The CDR3 region has the DNA TGCAGTGCCTCTAGCGGACACCGCTCCTACAATGAGCAGTTCTTC.

This clonotype was seen only a few times. The genes are TRBV20-1 and TRBJ2-7, with 9 bases identical to TRBD1. V shed 5 bases and J 2 bases; nucleotides not matched to a gene: 1. The V gene's germline CDR1 is DFQATT and CDR2 SNEGSKA (reference sequence). The CDR3 covers 12 residues. This chain's CDR3 is CSARTGAYEQYF. CDR3 DNA sequence: TGCAGTGCTCGGACAGGGGCCTACGAGCAGTACTTC.

The chain couples TRBV19 to TRBJ2-1; 9 bases line up with TRBD1. This CDR3 region has 14 residues. Germline values: CDR1 LNHDA, CDR2 SQIVND (reference sequence). Unmatched junction bases numbered 7, after V lost 4 bases and J lost 9 bases. The CDR3 DNA reads TGTGCCAGTAGTAGCCGAGGGACAGGGATTGAGCAGTTCTTC. Translation: CASSSRGTGIEQFF. Supplemented by reference TRBV19 and TRBJ2-1, the full variable domain reads DGGITQSPKYLFRKEGQNVTLSCEQNLNHDAMYWYRQDPGQGLRLIYYSQIVNDFQKGDIAEGYSVSREKKESFPLTVTSAQKNPTAFYLCASSSRGTGIEQFFGPGTRLTVL.

The rearrangement links TRBV20-1 to TRBJ2-6; D ambiguous. CDR1 is DFQATT, CDR2 SNEGSKA, per germline (reference sequence). This CDR3 is 15 amino acids long. V was cut by 0 bases and J by 2 bases, with 8 bases left in between. The CDR3, as DNA: TGCAGTGCTAGAGAAAGGATCACTGGGGCCAACGTCCTGACTTTC. Protein sequence: CSARERITGANVLTF.

The genes are TRBV28 and TRBJ1-2, with 9 bases aligning to TRBD1. CDR1 and CDR2 from the germline V gene are MDHEN and SYDVKM. The CDR3 is made up of 13 amino acids. Losses at the gene ends were 6 bases for V and 8 bases for J; bases not matched to a gene: 7. CDR3 region: CASSLGTGSGYTF. The CDR3 DNA reads TGTGCCAGCAGCCTCGGGACAGGGAGCGGCTACACCTTC.

The CDR3 coding sequence is TGTGCCAGCAGCCAAGACCTCGTCAGGGGTAACTATGGCTACACCTTC. It codes for CASSQDLVRGNYGYTF. The chain couples TRBV4-2 to TRBJ1-2; maybe TRBD1 (6 bases). This CDR3 comprises 16 residues. Trimming took off 0 bases at V and 1 base at J, with 12 bases between the two ends. The germline V gene encodes CDR1 LGHNA and CDR2 YNFKEQ.

The genes are TRBV29-1 and TRBJ2-2, with TRBD2 identical over 12 bases. The germline gives CDR1 SQVTM, CDR2 ANQGSEA. The CDR3 totals 16 residues. V lost 1 base, J lost 4 bases, and 4 bases stayed unmatched. CDR3 residues: CSVEGRTSGITGELFF. The CDR3 coding sequence is TGCAGCGTTGAAGGGAGGACTAGCGGGATCACCGGGGAGCTGTTTTTT.

The chain couples TRBV7-2 to TRBJ2-7, with unresolved D. V was cut by 5 bases and J by 5 bases, with 13 bases left in between. The CDR3 consists of 13 residues. Germline V gene data show CDR1 as SGHTA and CDR2 as FQGNSA. The CDR3 loop reads CASSPTTKNEQYF. In DNA form, the CDR3 reads TGTGCCAGCAGCCCCACTACGAAGAACGAGCAGTACTTC.

The rearrangement joins TRBV29-1 to TRBJ1-1; 8 bases map to TRBD1. V gave up 4 bases and J gave up 0 bases; unmatched junction bases: 4. The germline V gene encodes CDR1 SQVTM and CDR2 ANQGSEA. This CDR3 is built from 14 residues. This chain's CDR3 is CSVGTGPLNTEAFF. The CDR3 DNA reads TGCAGCGTTGGGACAGGGCCCCTGAACACTGAAGCTTTCTTT.

The chain is built from TRBV3-1 and TRBJ2-3; D may be TRBD2 (6 bases). This CDR3 spans 15 amino acids. The ends were cut back, 6 bases at V and 4 bases at J, with 17 bases in the middle. The germline V gene encodes CDR1 LGHDT and CDR2 YNNKEL (reference sequence). The CDR3 region is CASRHEGLQADTQYF. CDR3 bases: TGTGCCAGCAGACATGAGGGACTTCAGGCAGATACGCAGTATTTT.

The chain employs TRBV29-1 and TRBJ2-1, with D perhaps matching TRBD1 (6 bases). In germline, CDR1 is SQVTM, CDR2 ANQGSEA. The CDR3 consists of 13 residues. The CDR3 protein is CTFRTAPYNEQFF. CDR3 sequence (DNA): TGCACCTTCCGGACAGCTCCCTACAATGAGCAGTTCTTC.

The sample holds one count of this clonotype. This chain connects TRBV20-1 to TRBJ1-4, with D perhaps TRBD1 (6 bases). The V and J ends lost 5 bases and 6 bases respectively, with 13 bases between them. CDR1 DFQATT and CDR2 SNEGSKA come from the germline V gene (reference sequence). This CDR3 spans 13 amino acids. CDR3 DNA sequence: TGCAGTGCTTGGGGGCCTTGGGATGAAAAACTGTTTTTT. Translated: CSAWGPWDEKLFF.

The chain joins TRBV18 to TRBJ1-2; D ambiguous. The CDR3 consists of 17 residues. Deletions cut 1 base from V and 0 bases from J, with 15 bases between. In germline, CDR1 is KGHSH, CDR2 LQKENI. The CDR3 here is CASSPRGSQSPNYGYTF. The CDR3 DNA reads as TGTGCCAGCTCACCACGAGGGAGTCAATCTCCTAACTATGGCTACACCTTC.

The V and J genes are TRBV27 and TRBJ2-1; a weak D match, TRBD1 (6 bases). CDR3 length: 13 residues. The V gene lost 2 bases and the J gene lost 8 bases, with 10 bases spanning the gap. Germline-derived CDR1 and CDR2 are MNHEY and SMNVEV (reference sequence). This CDR3 is CASSLRGWDEQFF. DNA for the CDR3: TGTGCCAGCAGTTTAAGGGGGTGGGATGAGCAGTTCTTC.

The chain has TRBV19 and TRBJ2-7; D is ambiguous. Germline V gives CDR1 LNHDA, CDR2 SQIVND (reference sequence). This CDR3 contains 13 residues. Trimming pared 5 bases from V and 4 bases from J, leaving 12 bases between. The CDR3, as DNA: TGTGCCAGTAGTCTCTCCTCCGGGTACGAGCAGTACTTC. Amino acids: CASSLSSGYEQYF.

The rearrangement uses TRBV27 and TRBJ2-2, with 8 bases that match TRBD1. The V gene's germline CDR1 is MNHEY and CDR2 SMNVEV (reference sequence). J lost 6 bases, V lost 3 bases, and 9 bases had no gene match. The CDR3 loop spans 16 amino acids. The CDR3 sequence: CASSLAGTGLPGELFF. DNA of the CDR3: TGTGCCAGCAGTTTGGCCGGGACAGGTTTACCCGGGGAGCTGTTTTTT.

The chain links TRBV20-1 to TRBJ2-5; 8 bases are shared with TRBD2. CDR1 and CDR2 from the germline V gene are DFQATT and SNEGSKA (reference sequence). The CDR3 consists of 16 residues. V was clipped by 3 bases and J by 4 bases; unmatched bases: 13. Here the CDR3 reads CSARRRSGRGGETQYF. The CDR3 nucleotides are TGCAGTGCTAGGCGGAGAAGCGGGAGAGGGGGAGAGACCCAGTACTTC.